A single T cell receptor (beta chain) is shown here with its context. Its antigen is still unknown. Through template switching, a universal primer site was introduced, and the cDNA contained unique molecular identifiers. MiXCR, run by TCRdb on the 5' RACE reads, gives a single entry per CDR3 protein. The data contain hundreds of thousands of distinct CDR3 sequences, 9% to 15% of them singletons. Trimming pared 5 bases from V and 6 bases from J, leaving 20 bases between. Germline-derived CDR1 and CDR2 are SEHNR and FQNEAQ (reference sequence). The CDR3 has 16 amino acids. This sample stems from a study of identical twins. General study results and limits: Compared with unrelated sharing, twin-shared out-of-frame alpha sequences had more low-probability sequences. Recombination models fit unrelated individuals' TCR alpha sharing but underestimated twins'.

These data were also reused for a study on yellow fever vaccine responses in identical twins.

The sequencing sample was made of CD8+ T cells sorted from blood. The chain employs TRBV7-9 and TRBJ2-1, with D possibly matching TRBD1 (6 bases). The receptor was derived from a woman under 30 in good health. DNA of the CDR3: TGTGCCAGCAGCACACATAGGGACAAAAAGGCCAATGAGCAGTTCTTC. It codes for CASSTHRDKKANEQFF.